This T cell receptor (beta chain) is from a study of blood T cell repertoires in COVID-19. Study-wide context: Some COVID-19 samples were acute and others convalescent; all came from the United States, Italy and Spain. T cells, B-cell-depleted T cells, or PBMCs supplied cDNA or gDNA.

The protocol was immunoSEQ multiplex PCR, while the TCRdb copy is restricted to in-frame clones and leaves out a portion. The table includes about 200,000 clones, around 85% detected once. The CDR3 length is 17 residues. With 1 base removed from V and 0 bases from J, the gap between germline ends came to 17 bases. Germline CDR1 SGHNT, CDR2 YYREEE (reference sequence). Followed longitudinally, the Seattle patients had been enrolled during active infection. The J gene is TRBJ2-7, the V gene TRBV5-4; perhaps TRBD1 as D (6 bases). The TCR was taken from a man aged 55 to 70 with COVID-19, enrolled during active disease. Input material: peripheral blood. CDR3 sequence reads: CASSLQVVETGSYEQYF. CDR3 in DNA: TGTGCCAGCAGCTTGCAGGTCGTTGAGACAGGCTCCTACGAGCAGTACTTC.